This entry concerns a single TCR beta chain. Its cognate antigen is unknown. V trimming: 4 bases; J trimming: 0 bases; junction bases outside the gene matches: 3. The CDR3 totals 17 residues. Samples each yielded at least 5 micrograms of total RNA. The data stem from a study of blood T cells in healthy people across ages. For the second PCR, which ran for about 6 to 11 cycles, a sample-barcoded 5' primer and a J-beta primer mix were used. Every cDNA molecule carried a tag from a template-switch adaptor bearing 12 random nucleotides. MiXCR, applied by TCRdb to the 5' RACE reads, yields one record per CDR3 protein. The sample contains 980,000 or so distinct CDR3 sequences, about 44% of which appear only once. Study-level results: Per million T cells, TCR beta diversity dropped about linearly as age rose.

Input material: blood. V is TRBV12-3 or TRBV12-4 and J is TRBJ2-6; 10 nucleotides align to TRBD1. This TCR derives from a man younger than 40 in good health. CDR3 coding DNA: TGTGCCAGCAGTTCGGGACAGGGGATCTCTGGGGCCAACGTCCTGACTTTC. As protein: CASSSGQGISGANVLTF.